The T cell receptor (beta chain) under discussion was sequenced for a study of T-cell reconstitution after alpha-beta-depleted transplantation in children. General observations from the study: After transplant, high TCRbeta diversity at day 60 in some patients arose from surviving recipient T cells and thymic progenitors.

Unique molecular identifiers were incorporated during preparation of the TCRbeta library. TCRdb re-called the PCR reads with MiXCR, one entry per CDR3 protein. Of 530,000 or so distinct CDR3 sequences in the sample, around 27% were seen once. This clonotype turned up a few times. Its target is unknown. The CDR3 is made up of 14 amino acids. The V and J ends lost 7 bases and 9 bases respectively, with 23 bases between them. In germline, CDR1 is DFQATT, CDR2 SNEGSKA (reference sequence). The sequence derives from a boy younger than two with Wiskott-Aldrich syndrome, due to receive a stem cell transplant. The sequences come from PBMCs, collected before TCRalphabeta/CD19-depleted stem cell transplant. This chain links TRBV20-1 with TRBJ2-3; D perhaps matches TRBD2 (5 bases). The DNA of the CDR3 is TGCAGTGGGATCAAGCGGCCAAAAAAGGGCACGCAGTATTTT. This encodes CSGIKRPKKGTQYF.